Listed below are T cell receptor beta chains from one sample, sequenced in a study of blood T cells in healthy people across ages. TCRdb used MiXCR to reprocess the 5' RACE reads, holding one entry per CDR3 protein. The sample has 900,000 to 950,000 distinct CDR3 sequences; approximately 32% are singletons. In addition, the sample was reused for a study of T cells of mothers and their children.

Sequencing was performed on blood. Receptors were obtained from a woman between 40 and 55 years old in good health. Each CDR3 is given with its conserved first and last residue. A D gene is named only where the DNA matches it firmly. For some rows the clone size is stated as once, few or many, or as a class when expanded; others skip it.

cdr3_nt,cdr3_aa,d_call,v_call,j_call,clone_size
TGTGCCAGCAGCTTACTTACCGGGACAGGGAGCTTGAACGAGCAGTACTTC,CASSLLTGTGSLNEQYF,TRBD1,TRBV7-9,TRBJ2-7,many
TGTGCCACCAGCAGAGAGGGGGTCGGAGACACCATATATTTT,CATSREGVGDTIYF,.,TRBV15,TRBJ1-3,few
TGCGCCAGCAGTCCAGACTCCGGGTTGGCCCTCCACTTT,CASSPDSGLALHF,.,TRBV10-2,TRBJ1-6,many
TGTGCCACCAGCAGTCGGTCGAGTAGGGCAGTGCCCCAGGGGGTGGGTGAAAAACTGTTTTTT,CATSSRSSRAVPQGVGEKLFF,TRBD1,TRBV15,TRBJ1-4,many
TGTGCCAGCGGATCGGGACGGCTCCCCTACGAGCAGTACTTC,CASGSGRLPYEQYF,.,TRBV9,TRBJ2-7,many
TGTGCCAGCAGCGCCCGGGCGCCTGGGGCACCCCTCCACTTT,CASSARAPGAPLHF,.,TRBV9,TRBJ1-6,many
TGTGCCAGCAGCGATAGGCAGGGGACTAACTATGGCTACACCTTC,CASSDRQGTNYGYTF,.,TRBV9,TRBJ1-2,.
TGTGCCAGCAGTTACTCGAGGGGGGGCAAAAACATTCAGTACTTC,CASSYSRGGKNIQYF,.,TRBV6-5,TRBJ2-4,.
TGTGCCAGCAGCCGGGGGCCTGGGCAGCTGAACACTGAAGCTTTCTTT,CASSRGPGQLNTEAFF,.,TRBV6-5,TRBJ1-1,.
TGCAGCGTTCTAAGCGGGGTTACACTGAGCTCCTACAATGAGCAGTTCTTC,CSVLSGVTLSSYNEQFF,TRBD2,TRBV29-1,TRBJ2-1,few
TGCGCCAGCAGCCAAGCGGGACTAGCGGGGGACTTTCAAGAGACCCAGTACTTC,CASSQAGLAGDFQETQYF,TRBD2,TRBV4-1,TRBJ2-5,many
TGTGCCAGCAGCTTAAATCATCTAGCGATAGCTTCGGAGCTGTTTTTT,CASSLNHLAIASELFF,.,TRBV7-2,TRBJ2-2,.
TGCGCCAGCAGCTTGCAGGGGAGTGGGGCCACAGATACGCAGTATTTT,CASSLQGSGATDTQYF,.,TRBV5-1,TRBJ2-3,.
TGCGCCAGCAGCTTCTCCGGGACGGGGCGGTCTGGGGCCAACGTCCTGACTTTC,CASSFSGTGRSGANVLTF,.,TRBV5-1,TRBJ2-6,.
TGTGCCAGCATCCCAGACAGGGGCGTAATTAGCTCTGGGGCCAACGTCCGGACTTTC,CASIPDRGVISSGANVRTF,TRBD1,TRBV7-2,TRBJ2-6,.
TGTGCCAGCAGTTTAGACGCAGGGGTGAACACTGAAGCTTTCTTT,CASSLDAGVNTEAFF,.,TRBV12-3/TRBV12-4,TRBJ1-1,.